A single sample gave rise to the 14 T cell receptor delta chains below, sequenced in a study of delta chains in infants with herpesvirus infections (dated by TCRdb to the early 2020s). To prepare the library, RT-PCR was applied. TCRdb shows the sequencer as Illumina MiSeq. PBMC RNA was reverse transcribed with SuperScript II using gamma-chain- and delta-chain-specific primers to generate TCR cDNA. TCRdb reanalyzed the public reads with the CATT caller, and identical DNA sequences were merged afterwards. This sample lists approximately 400 delta-chain clones; approximately 20% were detected once. About 15% of the sample is in the top ten clones. The specimen comprised peripheral blood, sampled at time point 1 of longitudinal follow-up. The source is a human donor who was a Ugandan infant, either HIV-exposed or HIV-unexposed (not recorded which).

For this clone: A read error is the likely source, as a far larger clone sits one nucleotide away. The J gene was identified as TRDJ1, and no V gene was called; the tabulated D call, TRDD3, remains unverified against the DNA. CDR3 size: 16 residues. CDR3 sequence (DNA): TGTGCTGTGGTCTTGTACTGGGGACCGTACACCGATAAAATCATCTTT. Its protein product is CAVVLYWGPYTDKIIF.

The sample holds a few counts of this clone. This clone may be a read error of a much larger clone one base away. The sample contains more than one DNA sequence encoding this CDR3. This chain joins TRDV1 and TRDJ1; 11 bases are a match to TRDD3. The CDR3 is 18 residues long. After removal of 4 bases from V and 3 bases from J, the junction contained 13 bases not matched to a gene. Looked up from germline, CDR1 is TSWWSYY and CDR2 is QGS. In DNA, the CDR3 is TGTGCTCTTGGGGCTTCTTTAGAACTGGGGGATAAGTCCGATAAACTCATCTTT. It yields the protein CALGASLELGDKSDKLIF.

About this clone: A single base is all that separates this from a far larger clone, so a read error is likely. The chain recombines TRDV3 with TRDJ1; 8 bases are a match to TRDD3. The CDR3 has 20 amino acids. Germline lookup yields CDR1 TVYSNPD and CDR2 GDNSRS (reference sequence). V shed 2 bases and J 0 bases; nucleotides not matched to a gene: 23. CDR3 loop: CAFPNSCPYWGYPYTDKLIF. The CDR3 bases are TGTGCCTTTCCAAATTCCTGCCCCTACTGGGGATACCCGTACACCGATAAACTCATCTTT.

A word on this clone: A far larger clone is just one base off, so this is likely a read error. Other nucleotide sequences from this sample produce the same CDR3. The chain links TRDV2 to TRDJ1; 12 nucleotides agree with TRDD3. No J segment appears in TCRdb, so it was assigned here by matching the sequence to germline. J lost 2 bases, V lost 1 base, and 10 bases had no gene match. Germline V gene lookup returns CDR1 GEAIGNYY and CDR2 EKD. The CDR3 length is 18 residues. Here the CDR3 reads CACDTAGGYGTATDKLIF. The CDR3, as DNA: TGTGCCTGTGACACTGCTGGGGGATACGGGACAGCAACCGATAAACTCATCTTT.

This clone is medium-sized (0.01 to 0.1%) in the sample. The chain links TRDV1 to TRDJ1, with 8 bases that match TRDD3. CDR1 TSWWSYY and CDR2 QGS come from the germline V gene. This CDR3 comprises 20 residues. Losses at the gene ends were 0 bases for V and 0 bases for J; bases not matched to a gene: 15. DNA for the CDR3: TGTGCTCTTGGGGAACTTTGGGCCTACTGGGGGTCCCCGCACACCGATAAACTCATCTTT. Encoded protein: CALGELWAYWGSPHTDKLIF.

As regards this clone: This likely came from a read error, as a far larger clone is one base away. Other DNA sequences in this sample translate to the same CDR3. CDR3 region: CALGELATSVLRKGYDTDKLIF. The CDR3 DNA reads as TGTGCTCTCGGGGAACTGGCTACATCTGTCCTACGTAAGGGATACGACACCGATAAACTCATCTTT. The J gene is TRDJ1, the V gene TRDV1; 8 nucleotides agree with TRDD3. Germline-derived CDR1 and CDR2 are TSWWSYY and QGS. CDR3 size: 22 residues.

The table lists this clone with a few counts. This likely traces to a read error, being one base from a far larger clone. The CDR3 loop reads CARGLGGSIHSRGADKLIF. As DNA, the CDR3 is TGTGCTCGTGGACTAGGCGGGTCCATCCACTCCAGGGGAGCCGATAAACTCATCTTT. The chain couples TRDV1 to TRDJ1, with a weak D call TRDD3 (5 bases). Deletions cut 10 bases from V and 3 bases from J, with 33 bases between. Per the germline V gene, CDR1 is TSWWSYY and CDR2 is QGS. The CDR3 consists of 19 residues.

On this clone: This is likely an artifact of a read error, given a far larger clone one base away. The chain has TRDV2 and TRDJ3; TRDD3 might be the D (5 bases). TCRdb records no J gene; here it was assigned by comparing the DNA to germline. The CDR3 is 18 amino acids. Trimming cost V 3 bases and J 0 bases, with 14 bases left between them. The germline gives CDR1 GEAIGNYY, CDR2 EKD. CDR3 sequence: CACDATGPPSWDTRQMFF. The DNA for the CDR3 is TGTGCCTGTGACGCGACTGGCCCCCCCTCCTGGGACACCCGACAGATGTTTTTC.

In its sample, this clone is large. V usage is TRDV2 and J usage is TRDJ1; 12 nucleotides align to TRDD3. The CDR3 has 18 amino acids. V dropped 1 base and J dropped 2; count of bases not matched to a gene: 10. Germline V gene lookup returns CDR1 GEAIGNYY and CDR2 EKD. The CDR3 reads CACDTAGGYGTATDKLIF. CDR3 DNA: TGTGCCTGTGACACTGCTGGGGGATACGGGACGGCAACCGATAAACTCATCTTT.

This clone showed up just a few times. A read error is the likely source, as a far larger clone sits one nucleotide away. The V and J genes are TRDV1 and TRDJ1; 10 positions match TRDD3. CDR3 size: 24 residues. In germline, CDR1 is TSWWSYY, CDR2 QGS. The ends lost 0 bases at V and 4 bases at J; junction bases unmatched: 29. The CDR3, as DNA: TGTGCTCTTGGGGAACTAGTGATCCTATCCTACGGGGACTGGGGGATGCGCGGGGGCGATAAACTCATCTTT. This translates into CALGELVILSYGDWGMRGGDKLIF.

Of note for this clone: Since a far larger clone is one base different, this is likely a read error. The DNA is left out, because the CDR3 cannot be placed on it with certainty; the CDR3 is given as TCRdb lists it. V gene assignment gives TRAV29/DV5, but the J gene was left uncalled; the table's D gene call, TRDD3, was not cross checked with the DNA. Counting both end residues, the CDR3 totals 20 amino acids. From germline, CDR1 is NSMFDY and CDR2 ISSIKDK. The CDR3 is CSVLLCSTPHPTSYTDKRIF.

In its sample, this clone was seen a few times. With only one base between it and a far larger clone, this is likely a read error. DNA for the CDR3: TGTGCCTGTGACACCCTGGGGAATACGCACACCGATAAACTCATCTTT. As protein: CACDTLGNTHTDKLIF. This chain joins TRDV2 and TRDJ1; D might be TRDD3 (6 bases). The CDR3 spans 16 residues. V was trimmed by 0 bases and J by 0 bases, leaving 13 bases between them. Germline assignment: CDR1 GEAIGNYY and CDR2 EKD.

To note about this clone: A much bigger clone sits one base away, suggesting this may be a read error. No V gene was called, and the J gene is TRDJ1; the D call of TRDD3 is as the table states it, not checked on the DNA. The CDR3 has 29 amino acids. CDR3 sequence (DNA): TGTGCTCTTGGGGAATTTTTCGGCCTTCCTTCTTACGCCCAAGAAAGGCCTTGCTGGGGGATACGCGAGACCGATAAACTCATCTTT. It specifies CALGEFFGLPSYAQERPCWGIRETDKLIF.

About this clone: A single base separates this from a much larger clone, so it may be a read error. The CDR3 DNA reads as TGTGCCTTTAACCGTCCCATATACTGGGGGTCCGATAAACTCATCTTT. This sequence encodes CAFNRPIYWGSDKLIF. The gene calls are TRDV1 and TRDJ1, with 8 bases identical to TRDD3. The CDR3 spans 16 residues. Germline lookup yields CDR1 TSWWSYY and CDR2 QGS.